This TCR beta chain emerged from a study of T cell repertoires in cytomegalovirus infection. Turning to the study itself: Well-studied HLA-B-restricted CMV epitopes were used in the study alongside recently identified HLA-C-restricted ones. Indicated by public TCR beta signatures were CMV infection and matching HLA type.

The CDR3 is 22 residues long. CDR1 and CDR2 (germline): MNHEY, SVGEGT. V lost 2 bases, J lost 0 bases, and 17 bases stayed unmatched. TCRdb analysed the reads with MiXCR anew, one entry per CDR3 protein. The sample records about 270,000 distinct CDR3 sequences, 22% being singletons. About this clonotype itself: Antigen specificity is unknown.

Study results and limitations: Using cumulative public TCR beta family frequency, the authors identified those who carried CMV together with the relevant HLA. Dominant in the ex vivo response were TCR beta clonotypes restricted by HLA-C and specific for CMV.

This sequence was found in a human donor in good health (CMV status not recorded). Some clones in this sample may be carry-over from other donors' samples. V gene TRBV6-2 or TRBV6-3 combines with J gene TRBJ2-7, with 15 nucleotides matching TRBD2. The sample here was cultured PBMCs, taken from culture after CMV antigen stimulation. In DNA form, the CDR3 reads TGTGCCAGCAGTTACCCCCGAAGCCCCGGGACTAGCGGGAGGCCGAGCTCCTACGAGCAGTACGTC. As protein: CASSYPRSPGTSGRPSSYEQYV.